What follows are 8 T cell receptor beta chains derived from one specimen sequenced in a study of identifying expanded T cells in peripheral blood. Generated by immunoSEQ multiplex PCR, the TCRdb table keeps only in-frame clones and is missing some. The sample has 100,000 to 110,000 clones, over 75% seen once. The sample taken for sequencing was blood. The source of these receptors is a person aged 18 to 75 in good health.

The V call is TRBV19, the J call TRBJ1-2, with a possible D match to TRBD1 (6 bases). The V and J ends lost 7 bases and 7 bases respectively, with 13 bases between them. The CDR3 spans 12 residues. Germline V gene data show CDR1 as LNHDA and CDR2 as SQIVND (reference sequence). CDR3 coding DNA: TGTGCCAGTACCCAAGGGGGTCCTGGCTACACCTTC. Protein product: CASTQGGPGYTF.

The J gene is TRBJ1-1, the V gene TRBV18, with 10 bases identical to TRBD1. Germline values: CDR1 KGHSH, CDR2 LQKENI. V shed 1 base and J 4 bases; nucleotides not matched to a gene: 0. The CDR3 has 14 residues. The CDR3 spells CASSPRTGGTEAFF. The CDR3 DNA is TGTGCCAGCTCACCACGGACAGGGGGCACTGAAGCTTTCTTT.

The chain has TRBV10-2 and TRBJ1-1, with a weak D call TRBD1 (5 bases). The CDR3 runs to 12 residues. Germline lookup yields CDR1 WSHSY and CDR2 SAAADI. Trimming cost V 5 bases and J 6 bases, with 10 bases left between them. In DNA form, the CDR3 reads TGCGCCAGCAGTACGGGGACGGCTGAAGCTTTCTTT. Translation gives CASSTGTAEAFF.

This clone was seen more than once but under ten times. The chain is built from TRBV27 and TRBJ1-1, with D uncertain. Per the germline V gene, CDR1 is MNHEY and CDR2 is SMNVEV (reference sequence). The CDR3 length is 15 residues. V gave up 3 bases and J gave up 5 bases, with 16 bases separating them. The CDR3 coding sequence is TGTGCCAGCAGTTTTGGAGGAATTGGACTGACTGAAGCTTTCTTT. Protein sequence: CASSFGGIGLTEAFF.

The chain employs TRBV6-1 and TRBJ2-1, with no clear D. This CDR3 has 15 residues. Germline V CDR1 and CDR2: MNHNS, SASEGT. V lost 0 bases and J lost 0, with 6 bases in between. The CDR3 here is CASSEALGSYNEQFF. The CDR3 nucleotides read TGTGCCAGCAGTGAAGCGCTAGGCTCCTACAATGAGCAGTTCTTC.

This chain uses TRBV11-3 with TRBJ2-7, with D tentatively TRBD2 (7 bases). V lost 7 bases to trimming and J lost 6 bases, with 19 bases between them. The CDR3 has 14 amino acids. Germline CDR1 and CDR2: SGHNT and YENEEA. The CDR3 here is CASTQGQGGGEQYF. The DNA for the CDR3 is TGTGCCAGCACCCAGGGCCAAGGGGGGGGCGAGCAGTACTTC. Using reference TRBV11-3 and TRBJ2-7 for the parts outside the CDR3, the full variable domain is EAGVVQSPRYKIIEKKQPVAFWCNPISGHNTLYWYLQNLGQGPELLIRYENEEAVDDSQLPKDRFSAERLKGVDSTLKIQPAELGDSAVYLCASTQGQGGGEQYFGPGTRLTVT.

The gene calls are TRBV12-5 and TRBJ1-6; 8 bases align to TRBD1. This CDR3 spans 14 amino acids. CDR1 and CDR2 from the germline V gene are LGHNT and FRNRAP. V was pared by 5 bases and J by 9 bases, with 6 bases of the junction left unmatched. The CDR3 region is CASGPGQGSSPLHF. The DNA for the CDR3 is TGTGCTAGTGGTCCCGGACAGGGTAGTTCACCCCTCCACTTT.

V gene TRBV7-2 combines with J gene TRBJ2-2, with a possible D match to TRBD1 (6 bases). CDR1 SGHTA and CDR2 FQGNSA come from the germline V gene. The CDR3 is made up of 16 amino acids. Trimming took 1 base from V and 3 from J, leaving 12 bases between them. The CDR3 sequence is CASSLENRVYTGELFF. The DNA for the CDR3 is TGTGCCAGCAGCTTAGAAAACAGGGTATACACCGGGGAGCTGTTTTTT.